This record covers a single T cell receptor beta chain. Its antigen is currently not known. Qualities for individual bases were not recorded, and no much larger clone is one base off. The cohort comprised some 700 healthy bone marrow donors. Cohort members were all nominally healthy when sampled, although unrecorded immune exposures were likely present. The donor was CMV seropositive and was included in the group of 250 to 350 seropositive cohort members. Each donor provided a peripheral blood sample, and peripheral blood mononuclear cells were used for TCR beta sequencing. The Qiagen DNeasy Blood Extraction Kit was used to extract genomic DNA from the blood cell samples. The CDR3 spans 15 residues, from the cysteine through the phenylalanine. The read is trimmed to its CDR3 DNA, 45 bases read in frame from base 1. The V and J ends are trimmed by 2 bases and 6 bases, leaving 17 bases between them. CDR1 and CDR2 are read off the germline V gene as SGHAT and FQNNGV.

The data derive from a study of cytomegalovirus exposure and HLA in healthy donors (dated by TCRdb to the late 2010s). Context from the whole study: An earlier analysis of some 620 of the donors reported approximately 280 Gb of sequence data and 95 million to 140 million unique TCR beta sequences obtained from about 180 million T cells. Rather than drawing on any new phenotypic data, the later analysis identified candidate immune exposures from TCR beta sequences and the way those sequences occurred across donors. About 330 gigabases of sequencing data and around 80 million unique TCR sequences made up an early release that covered several hundred HLA-typed donors. Among several hundred genotyped donors of the cohort, an average of approximately 240,000 unique TCR beta nucleotide sequences was sequenced per donor, of which about 18% were non-productive. The study used immunosequencing to profile the T cell repertoires of approximately 690 subjects and linked those repertoires to cytomegalovirus serostatus. HLA typing included class I and class II loci at four-digit resolution. Every repertoire in the discovery cohort had been generated on one and the same sequencing platform. The genetic ancestry cluster associated with self-reported Caucasian donors included about 81% of the roughly 410 genotyped donors. In a later genetic analysis, genome-wide SNP genotypes for about 60% of the 666 donors were used, and that subset was treated as a discovery cohort. Donor age, sex, ethnicity and CMV serostatus were compiled together with the repertoire data. Along with the approximately 700-subject first cohort, a separate validation cohort of some 130 different subjects was used. The study combined high-throughput TCR immunosequencing, statistical association of individual TCRs with disease status, and machine learning to predict cytomegalovirus infection status. A later analysis re-analyzed previously published TCR beta repertoires from several hundred donors and added high-resolution HLA genotyping to study TCR occurrence patterns. The study aimed to test whether cataloging public T cell receptors could reveal signatures of past pathogen exposure. Because of strong linkage in the cohort, roughly five DR-DQ haplotypes were treated as single units for association and clustering. The number of typed donors differed by locus: roughly 629-630 for A, B, C, DRB1 and DQB1; approximately 540 for DQA1; approximately 610 for DPA1; and about 470 for DPB1. An earlier analysis of a few hundred of the donors applied high-throughput TCR beta sequencing to assess whether each TCR beta V gene segment acted as functional or pseudogenic. General conclusions and limits of the study: In a later analysis, 15,000 to 20,000 TCR beta sequences were associated with specific HLA alleles at a false discovery rate of 0.05. The classifier was reported to diagnose cytomegalovirus status with high specificity and sensitivity in both the original cohort and the validation cohort. Compared with the 666-donor mean, donors in an Asian-associated ancestry cluster had fewer N-insertions in productive TCRs, according to a later genetic analysis. Correlated functional status among segregating V segments might be attributable to linkage disequilibrium, but an unknown experimental factor could not be ruled out. According to the authors, the approach could potentially be generalized to other disease states and immunological phenotypes. An association between a missense DCLRE1C variant and V-gene and J-gene trimming of TCR beta chains was found in a later genetic analysis and replicated in an independent cohort. Because the 87-base-pair reads could not distinguish some IMGT-functional V segments, including TRBV6-2 and TRBV6-3, those segments were excluded. Most TCR sequences were observed very rarely across donors, whereas some public TCRs were present in many individuals. When HLA alleles, especially DR and DQ, strongly co-occurred, attributing TCR associations to individual alleles was difficult. In this cohort, only TCR beta chains were sequenced, and detectable features were limited by the absence of alpha or paired-chain data. A later analysis found that most CMV-associated TCR beta chains appeared HLA-restricted, with HLA associations seemingly driven largely by CMV exposure. In an earlier analysis of about 550 of the donors, most TCR beta V segments were observed in productive rearrangements about 87% or about 30% of the time, broadly matching IMGT annotations. In a later analysis, HLA-associated TCR beta chains were found to be more clonally expanded and to have lower generation probabilities than equally common non-associated chains. A cluster of highly shared sequence variants was judged likely to represent a technical artifact of the sequencing pipeline. Sequencing depth was assumed to be roughly uniform across donors in the presence/absence analyses, though that assumption may not hold. In a later analysis, several top co-occurrence clusters were reported to appear linked to parvovirus B19, influenza, CMV and Epstein-Barr virus. In the study, 150 to 200 TCR beta chains were listed as associated with cytomegalovirus. A later analysis found that TCR association rates varied across HLA loci, with DRB1 alleles showing the most associated TCRs and HLA-C alleles the fewest. A few of the identified cytomegalovirus-associated TCR beta chains were confirmed in vitro to be specific for cytomegalovirus antigens. About 15 rarely observed V segments, including chromosome 9 orphons, were excluded from the earlier analysis of 550 to 700 of the donors because counts were too low. Because HLA typing was missing for some donors at each locus, association tests included only the typed subset. A further reported finding was that TCR beta sequences accurately predicted the HLA-A and HLA-B alleles for most subjects in the first cohort. For the cohort, immune exposure information was limited to CMV serostatus.

Library construction relied on the immunoSEQ multiplex PCR assay. The multiplex PCR relied on a mix of 60 forward primers for TCR Vbeta segments and 13 reverse primers for TCR Jbeta segments. Amplification of the CDR3 region of rearranged TCR beta genes was performed with a multiplex PCR assay on genomic DNA. Amplified TCR beta libraries were sequenced as 87-base-pair reads on the Illumina HiSeq System. Processing in the source paper ran as follows. Across the 700 or so repertoires, a later analysis counted 75 million to 90 million unique TCR beta chains, 9 million to 14 million of which were shared by at least two donors. Raw reads were error-corrected and collapsed into unique sequences by a nearest-neighbor algorithm in which closely related sequences were merged to remove PCR and sequencing errors. Alignment of CDR3 sequences to IMGT reference sequences was used to assign V, D and J gene segments. For a sequence to be retained, a match of at least six nucleotides to both a V gene segment and a J gene segment was required. Rearrangements were classified as productive when the CDR3 lacked stop codons and remained in frame with V and J, and all other rearrangements were classified as non-productive. Following IMGT convention, CDR3 was defined as the stretch from the second conserved V-encoded cysteine up to the conserved J-encoded phenylalanine. The earlier analysis of approximately 590 of the donors excluded any sequence lacking an unambiguous match to a single V gene segment. In an earlier analysis of several hundred of the donors, V segments were called functional above 56.7% productive rearrangements and were called segregating when the between-donor standard deviation exceeded 5%. A statistical classification framework was built to diagnose cytomegalovirus status from the catalog of TCR beta chain sequences. V and J gene assignment, in a later analysis, came from comparing TCR nucleotide sequences with IMGT/GENE-DB human TR gene sequences. The TCRdist pipeline was used in a later analysis to assign CDR3 sequences and most-parsimonious VDJ recombination scenarios. In a later analysis, each TCR beta chain was defined by its CDR3 amino acid sequence together with its V-gene family, and reads without a unique V-gene family were excluded. In a later analysis, 450 to 600 highly shared, low-generation-probability nucleotide sequences were removed to address suspected cross-contamination and a sequencing artifact. In a later analysis, a clonal expansion index for each public chain was calculated from normalized within-repertoire ranks of inferred template counts. In a later analysis, generation probabilities were computed with a VDJ recombination model fitted to out-of-frame rearrangements, and the resulting probabilities were checked against IGoR. In a later analysis, TCR-TCR, TCR-HLA and TCR-CMV co-occurrence was scored with hypergeometric tests, and a repertoire-size bias correction was applied to TCR pairs. To estimate false discovery rates, a later analysis permuted the HLA or CMV assignments 20 times. In a later analysis, co-occurring TCRs were grouped using DBSCAN, with TCRdist sequence similarity added in when clustering inside HLA-allele-positive subsets. Co-occurrence clustering excluded repertoires with fewer than 30,000 or more than 120,000 public chains, plus five with anomalous nucleotide sharing. This is the immuneACCESS table as TCRdb keeps it, with only in-frame sequences that have V and J called. A part of the clones is gone; compared with another copy, unresolved V genes explain less than half, and the rest is unexplained. The D gene and trimming were derived from the DNA, and the V and J assignments and clone size from that table. Present in this sample are tens of thousands of clones, 60% to 85% of which were seen just once. The biggest ten clones account for under 7% of the sample.

Sequenced sample: PBMCs. This sequence was found in a man between 18 and 35 years old in good health and CMV-seropositive. The chain is assembled from TRBV11-2 and TRBJ2-7; the D segment could be TRBD2, given 6 matching bases. Here is the DNA: TGTGCCAGCAGCTTACAGGCGGTTGCGGGAAGCGAGCAGTACTTC. Its translation reads: CASSLQAVAGSEQYF.